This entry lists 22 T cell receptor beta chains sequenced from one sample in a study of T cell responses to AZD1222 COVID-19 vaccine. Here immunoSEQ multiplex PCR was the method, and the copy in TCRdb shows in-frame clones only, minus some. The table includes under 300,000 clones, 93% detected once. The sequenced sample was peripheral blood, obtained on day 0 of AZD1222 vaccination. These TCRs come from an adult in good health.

In DNA, the CDR3 is TGCGCCAGCAGCGCCCTAGCGGGGGGTCCTCCTGGGCCAGATACGCAGTATTTT. This codes for CASSALAGGPPGPDTQYF. The chain recombines TRBV5-1 with TRBJ2-3, with TRBD2 matching over 11 bases. With 4 bases clipped from V and 4 bases from J, the junction kept 14 bases outside the gene matches. This CDR3 has 18 residues. Germline CDR1 and CDR2: SGHRS and YFSETQ.

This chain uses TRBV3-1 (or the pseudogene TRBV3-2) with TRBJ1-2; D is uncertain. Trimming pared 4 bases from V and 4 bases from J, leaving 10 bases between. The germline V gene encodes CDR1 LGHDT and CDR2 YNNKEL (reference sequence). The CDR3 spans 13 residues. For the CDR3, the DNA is TGTGCCAGCAGCCCGTCTGAGGCCTATGGCTACACCTTC. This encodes CASSPSEAYGYTF.

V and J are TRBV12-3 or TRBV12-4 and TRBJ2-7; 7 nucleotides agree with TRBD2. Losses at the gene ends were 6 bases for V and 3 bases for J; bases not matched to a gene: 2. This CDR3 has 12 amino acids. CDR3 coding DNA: TGTGCCAGCAGCCAGCGGGGCTACGAGCAGTACTTC. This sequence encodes CASSQRGYEQYF.

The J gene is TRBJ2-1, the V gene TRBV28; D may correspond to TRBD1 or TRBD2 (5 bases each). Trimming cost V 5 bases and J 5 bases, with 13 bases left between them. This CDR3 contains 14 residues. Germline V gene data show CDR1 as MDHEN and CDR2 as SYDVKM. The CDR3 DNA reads TGTGCCAGCAGTCCCGGGACGTTACACAATGAGCAGTTCTTC. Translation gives CASSPGTLHNEQFF.

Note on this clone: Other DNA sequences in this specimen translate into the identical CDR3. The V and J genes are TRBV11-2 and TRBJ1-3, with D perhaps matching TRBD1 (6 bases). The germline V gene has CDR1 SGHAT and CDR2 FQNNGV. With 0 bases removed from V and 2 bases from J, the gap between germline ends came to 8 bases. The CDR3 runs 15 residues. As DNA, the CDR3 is TGTGCCAGCAGCTTAGAAGGGGGTACTGGAAACACCATATATTTT. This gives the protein CASSLEGGTGNTIYF. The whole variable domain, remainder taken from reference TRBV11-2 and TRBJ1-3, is EAGVAQSPRYKIIEKRQSVAFWCNPISGHATLYWYQQILGQGPKLLIQFQNNGVVDDSQLPKDRFSAERLKGVDSTLKIQPAKLEDSAVYLCASSLEGGTGNTIYFGEGSWLTVV.

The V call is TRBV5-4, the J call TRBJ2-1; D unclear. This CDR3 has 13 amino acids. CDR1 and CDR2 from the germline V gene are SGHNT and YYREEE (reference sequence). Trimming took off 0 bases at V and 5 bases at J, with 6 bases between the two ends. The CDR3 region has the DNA TGTGCCAGCAGCTTGGTTAGGGACAATGAGCAGTTCTTC. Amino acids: CASSLVRDNEQFF.

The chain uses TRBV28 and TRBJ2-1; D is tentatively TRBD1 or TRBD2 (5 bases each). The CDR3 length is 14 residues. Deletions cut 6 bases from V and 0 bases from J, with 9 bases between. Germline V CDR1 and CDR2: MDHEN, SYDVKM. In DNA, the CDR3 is TGTGCCAGCAGGGCAGGGAGCTCCTACAATGAGCAGTTCTTC. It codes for CASRAGSSYNEQFF.

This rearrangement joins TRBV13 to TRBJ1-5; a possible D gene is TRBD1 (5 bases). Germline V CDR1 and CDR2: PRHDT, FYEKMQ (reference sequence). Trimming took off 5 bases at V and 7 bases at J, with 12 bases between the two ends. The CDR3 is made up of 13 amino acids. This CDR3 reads CASSTQGYQPQHF. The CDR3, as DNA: TGTGCCAGCAGCACCCAGGGATACCAGCCCCAGCATTTT.

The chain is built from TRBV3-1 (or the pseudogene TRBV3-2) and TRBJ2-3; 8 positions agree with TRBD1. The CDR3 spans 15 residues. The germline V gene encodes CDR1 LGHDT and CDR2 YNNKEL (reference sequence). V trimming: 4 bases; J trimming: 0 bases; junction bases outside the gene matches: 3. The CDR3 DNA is TGTGCCAGCAGCCCCGGGGACAGGAGCACAGATACGCAGTATTTT. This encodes CASSPGDRSTDTQYF.

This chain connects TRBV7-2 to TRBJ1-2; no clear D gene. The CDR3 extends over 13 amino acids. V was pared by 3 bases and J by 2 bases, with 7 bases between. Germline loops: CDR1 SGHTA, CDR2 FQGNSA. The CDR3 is CASSFGINYGYTF. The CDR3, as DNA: TGTGCCAGCAGCTTTGGGATAAACTATGGCTACACCTTC.

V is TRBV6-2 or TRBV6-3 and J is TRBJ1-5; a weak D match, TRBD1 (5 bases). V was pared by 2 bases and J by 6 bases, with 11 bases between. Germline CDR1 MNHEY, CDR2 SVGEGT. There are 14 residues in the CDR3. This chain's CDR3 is CASSYEGTGQPQHF. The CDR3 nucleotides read TGTGCCAGCAGTTACGAGGGCACAGGTCAGCCCCAGCATTTT.

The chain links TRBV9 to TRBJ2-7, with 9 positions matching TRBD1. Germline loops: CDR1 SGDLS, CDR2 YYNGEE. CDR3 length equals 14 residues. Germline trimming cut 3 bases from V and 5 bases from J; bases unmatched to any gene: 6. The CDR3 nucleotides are TGTGCCAGCAGCGCTGGGACAGGGTTCGACGAGCAGTACTTC. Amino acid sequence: CASSAGTGFDEQYF. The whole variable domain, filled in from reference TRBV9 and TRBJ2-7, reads DSGVTQTPKHLITATGQRVTLRCSPRSGDLSVYWYQQSLDQGLQFLIQYYNGEERAKGNILERFSAQQFPDLHSELNLSSLELGDSALYFCASSAGTGFDEQYFGPGTRLTVT.

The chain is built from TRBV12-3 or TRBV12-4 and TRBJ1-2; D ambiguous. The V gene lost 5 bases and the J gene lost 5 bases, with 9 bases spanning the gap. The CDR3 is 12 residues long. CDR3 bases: TGTGCCAGCAGTGAGACAACGTATGGCTACACCTTC. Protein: CASSETTYGYTF.

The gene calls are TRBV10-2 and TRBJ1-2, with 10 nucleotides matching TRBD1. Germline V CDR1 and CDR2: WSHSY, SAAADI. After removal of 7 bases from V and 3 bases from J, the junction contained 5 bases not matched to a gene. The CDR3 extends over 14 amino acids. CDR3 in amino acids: CASKPGQGYYGYTF. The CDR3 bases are TGCGCCAGCAAGCCGGGACAGGGGTACTATGGCTACACCTTC.

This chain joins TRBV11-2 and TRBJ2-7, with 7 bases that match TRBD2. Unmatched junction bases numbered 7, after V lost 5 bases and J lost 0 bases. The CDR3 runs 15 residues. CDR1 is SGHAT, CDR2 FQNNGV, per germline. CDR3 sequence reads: CASSVSGPTSYEQYF. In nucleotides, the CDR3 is TGTGCCAGCAGCGTTAGCGGGCCAACCTCCTACGAGCAGTACTTC.

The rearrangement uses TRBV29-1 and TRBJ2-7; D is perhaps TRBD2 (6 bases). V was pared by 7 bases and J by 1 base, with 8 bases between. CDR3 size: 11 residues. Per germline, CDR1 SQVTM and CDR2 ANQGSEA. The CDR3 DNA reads TGCAGCGGGAGGGATTCCTACGAGCAGTACTTC. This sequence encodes CSGRDSYEQYF.

CDR3 loop: CASSYPVRGRGKDEQYF. CDR3 in DNA: TGTGCCAGCAGTTACCCGGTCCGGGGGAGGGGAAAGGACGAGCAGTACTTC. This chain connects TRBV6-2 or TRBV6-3 to TRBJ2-7, with 7 bases identical to TRBD2. V lost 2 bases to trimming and J lost 5 bases; unmatched junction nucleotides: 15. The CDR3 has 17 residues. The germline gives CDR1 MNHEY, CDR2 SVGEGT.

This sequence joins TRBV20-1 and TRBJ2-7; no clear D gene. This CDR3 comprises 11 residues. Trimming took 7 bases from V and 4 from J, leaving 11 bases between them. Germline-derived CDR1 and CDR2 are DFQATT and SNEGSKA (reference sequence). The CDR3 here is CSVPTPYEQYF. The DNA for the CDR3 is TGCAGTGTTCCGACCCCTTACGAGCAGTACTTC.

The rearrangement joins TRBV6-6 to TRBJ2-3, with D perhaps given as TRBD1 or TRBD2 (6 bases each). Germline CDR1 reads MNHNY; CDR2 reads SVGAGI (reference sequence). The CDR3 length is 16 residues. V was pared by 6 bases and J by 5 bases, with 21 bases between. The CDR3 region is CASSFYGTKGGDTQYF. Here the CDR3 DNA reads TGTGCCAGCAGCTTCTACGGAACTAAGGGGGGAGATACGCAGTATTTT.

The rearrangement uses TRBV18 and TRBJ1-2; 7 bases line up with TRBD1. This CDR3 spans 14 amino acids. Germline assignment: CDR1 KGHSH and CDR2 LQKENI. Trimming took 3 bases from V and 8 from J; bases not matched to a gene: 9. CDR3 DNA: TGTGCCAGCTCACCTCCCGGGACAGTCTTAGGCTACACCTTC. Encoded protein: CASSPPGTVLGYTF.

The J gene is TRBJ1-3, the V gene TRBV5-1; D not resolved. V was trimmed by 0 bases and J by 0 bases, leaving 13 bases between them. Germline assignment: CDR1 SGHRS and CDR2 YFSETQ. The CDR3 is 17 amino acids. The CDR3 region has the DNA TGCGCCAGCAGCTTGGCTTCTGACGGCCGCTCTGGAAACACCATATATTTT. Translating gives CASSLASDGRSGNTIYF.

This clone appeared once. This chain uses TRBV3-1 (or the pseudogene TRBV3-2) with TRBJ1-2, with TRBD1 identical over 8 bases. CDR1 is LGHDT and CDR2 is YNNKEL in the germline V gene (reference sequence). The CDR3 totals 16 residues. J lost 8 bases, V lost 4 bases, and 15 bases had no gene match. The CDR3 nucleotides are TGTGCCAGCAGCCTGACAGGGGTTGGGGGACTATGGGGCTACACCTTC. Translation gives CASSLTGVGGLWGYTF.